This T cell receptor (beta chain) was identified in a study of T-cell reconstitution after alpha-beta-depleted transplantation in children. This clonotype was detected a few times. Unique molecular identifiers featured in how the TCRbeta library was prepared. From the PCR reads, TCRdb called clonotypes with MiXCR, one entry per CDR3 protein. This sample carries hundreds of thousands of distinct CDR3 sequences, approximately 9.5% of them seen once, and the ten largest clones take about 6%. With 3 bases clipped from V and 5 bases from J, the junction kept 9 bases outside the gene matches. Germline-derived CDR1 and CDR2 are MGHRA and YSYEKL. This CDR3 is 16 amino acids long.

V gene TRBV4-1 combines with J gene TRBJ2-2, with 7 bases identical to TRBD1. This sample comprised PBMCs from the stem cell graft donor, obtained from the stem cell graft. This TCR was recovered from a human donor who donated a stem cell graft to a child with acute lymphoblastic leukemia. CDR3 amino acids: CASSHAYRGLTGELFF. The CDR3 DNA sequence: TGCGCCAGCAGCCACGCGTACAGGGGTTTAACCGGGGAGCTGTTTTTT.